This T cell receptor beta chain was documented in a study of tumor-infiltrating lymphocytes in oesophageal squamous cell carcinoma. Each CDR3 protein is one row after TCRdb ran MiXCR on the PCR reads. The sample yields about 12,000 distinct CDR3 sequences, roughly half seen once. Germline V gene data show CDR1 as SGHTA and CDR2 as FQGNSA. V shed 1 base and J shed 6 bases, with 10 bases lying between them. This CDR3 contains 14 residues. Sequencing used esophageal tumor tissue. The genes are TRBV7-2 and TRBJ2-1, with no clear D. This receptor was obtained from a male donor with esophageal squamous cell carcinoma. This CDR3 reads CASSLDPAANEQFF. CDR3 in DNA: TGTGCCAGCAGCTTAGATCCGGCGGCCAATGAGCAGTTCTTC.